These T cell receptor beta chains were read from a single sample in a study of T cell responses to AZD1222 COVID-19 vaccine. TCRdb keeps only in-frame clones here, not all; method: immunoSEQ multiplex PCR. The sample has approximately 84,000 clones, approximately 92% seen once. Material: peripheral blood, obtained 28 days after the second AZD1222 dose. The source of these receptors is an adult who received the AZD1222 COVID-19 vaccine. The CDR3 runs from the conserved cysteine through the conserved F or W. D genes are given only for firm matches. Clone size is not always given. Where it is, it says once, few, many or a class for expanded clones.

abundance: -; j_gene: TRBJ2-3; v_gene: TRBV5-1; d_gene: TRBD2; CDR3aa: CASSLLAGGVGVRDTQYF; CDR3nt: TGCGCCAGCAGCTTGCTAGCGGGAGGGGTCGGAGTTAGAGATACGCAGTATTTT
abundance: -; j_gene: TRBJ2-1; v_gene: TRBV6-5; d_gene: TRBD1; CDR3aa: CASIAGTGAVPGQFF; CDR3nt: TGTGCCAGCATCGCCGGGACAGGGGCCGTCCCGGGGCAGTTCTTC
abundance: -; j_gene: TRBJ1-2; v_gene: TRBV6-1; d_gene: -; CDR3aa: CASSDWEFVYGYTF; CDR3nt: TGTGCCAGCAGTGATTGGGAGTTTGTCTATGGCTACACCTTC
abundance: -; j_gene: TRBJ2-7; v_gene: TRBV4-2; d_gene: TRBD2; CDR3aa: CASSQVAGGPGRYEQYF; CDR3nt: TGTGCCAGCAGCCAAGTAGCGGGGGGGCCCGGCCGTTACGAGCAGTACTTC
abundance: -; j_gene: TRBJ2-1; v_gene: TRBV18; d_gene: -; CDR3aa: CASSPGGGNEQFF; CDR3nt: TGTGCCAGCTCGCCCGGGGGCGGCAATGAGCAGTTCTTC
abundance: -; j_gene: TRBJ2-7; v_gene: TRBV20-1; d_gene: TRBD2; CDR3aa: CSASRLAESSYEQYF; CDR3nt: TGCAGTGCTAGTAGGCTAGCGGAAAGCTCCTACGAGCAGTACTTC
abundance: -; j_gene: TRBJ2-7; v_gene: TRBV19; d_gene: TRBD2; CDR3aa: CATRTSGRAMGEQYF; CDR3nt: TGTGCCACCCGGACTAGCGGGAGGGCCATGGGCGAGCAGTACTTC
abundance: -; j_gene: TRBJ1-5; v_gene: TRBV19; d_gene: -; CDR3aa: CASSMEGLGSNQPQHF; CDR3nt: TGTGCCAGTAGTATGGAGGGGTTAGGGAGCAATCAGCCCCAGCATTTT
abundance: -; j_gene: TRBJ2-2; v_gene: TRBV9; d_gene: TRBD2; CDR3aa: CASSPSRTSGLSGELFF; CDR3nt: TGTGCCAGCAGCCCTTCTCGTACTAGCGGTTTGTCCGGGGAGCTGTTTTTT
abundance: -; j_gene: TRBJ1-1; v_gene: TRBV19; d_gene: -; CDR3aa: CASSISALLMNTEAFF; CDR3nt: TGTGCCAGTAGTATTTCTGCGTTACTCATGAACACTGAAGCTTTCTTT
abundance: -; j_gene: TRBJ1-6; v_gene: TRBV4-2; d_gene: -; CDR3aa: CASSQEPPGGMSSWSSYNSPLHF; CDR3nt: TGTGCCAGCAGCCAAGAACCTCCCGGGGGCATGAGTTCGTGGAGCTCCTATAATTCACCCCTCCACTTT
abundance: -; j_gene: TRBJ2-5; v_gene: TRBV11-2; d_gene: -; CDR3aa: CASSLSRERVPETQYF; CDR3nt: TGTGCCAGCAGCTTAAGTCGTGAGCGGGTACCGGAGACCCAGTACTTC
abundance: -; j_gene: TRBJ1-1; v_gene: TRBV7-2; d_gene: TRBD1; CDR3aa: CASSLGTGALLMAFF; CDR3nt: TGTGCCAGCAGCCTCGGGACAGGGGCCTTATTAATGGCTTTCTTT
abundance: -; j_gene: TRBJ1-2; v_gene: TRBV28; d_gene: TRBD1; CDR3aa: CASSSPGGNNYGYTF; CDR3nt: TGTGCCAGCAGTTCCCCAGGGGGAAACAACTATGGCTACACCTTC
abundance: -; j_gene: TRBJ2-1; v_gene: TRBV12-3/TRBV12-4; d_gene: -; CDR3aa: CASSTYQMQFF; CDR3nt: TGTGCCAGCAGTACCTACCAGATGCAGTTCTTC
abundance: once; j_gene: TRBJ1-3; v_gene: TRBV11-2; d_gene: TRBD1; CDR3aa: CASSWEKGATRNTIYF; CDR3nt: TGTGCCAGCAGCTGGGAAAAGGGGGCGACCCGAAACACCATATATTTT
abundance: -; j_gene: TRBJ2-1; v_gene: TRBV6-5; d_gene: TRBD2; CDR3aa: CASSYMPSGGPNGVFF; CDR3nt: TGTGCCAGCAGTTACATGCCTAGCGGGGGGCCGAATGGGGTGTTCTTC
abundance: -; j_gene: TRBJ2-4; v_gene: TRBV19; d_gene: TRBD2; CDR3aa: CASEGGQGKNIQYF; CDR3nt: TGTGCCAGTGAGGGAGGGCAAGGCAAAAACATTCAGTACTTC
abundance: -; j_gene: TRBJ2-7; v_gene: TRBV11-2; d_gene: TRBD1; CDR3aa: CASSLGNTGGEQYF; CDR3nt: TGTGCCAGCAGCTTAGGCAACACAGGGGGCGAGCAGTACTTC
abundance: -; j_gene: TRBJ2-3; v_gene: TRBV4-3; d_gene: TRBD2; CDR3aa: CASSQGGGGYTDTQYF; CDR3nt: TGCGCCAGCAGCCAAGGCGGCGGGGGATACACAGATACGCAGTATTTT
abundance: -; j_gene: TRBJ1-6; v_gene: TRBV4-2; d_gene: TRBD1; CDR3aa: CASSQETGGGYNSPLHF; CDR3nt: TGTGCCAGCAGCCAAGAAACAGGGGGAGGATATAATTCACCCCTCCACTTT
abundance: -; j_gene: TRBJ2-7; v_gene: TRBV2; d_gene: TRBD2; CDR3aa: CASRPGLGSTYEQYF; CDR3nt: TGTGCCAGCAGACCAGGACTAGGCAGCACCTACGAGCAGTACTTC
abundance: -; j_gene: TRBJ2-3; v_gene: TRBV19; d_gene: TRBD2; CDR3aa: CASMASGLGFSTDTQYF; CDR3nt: TGTGCCAGCATGGCTAGCGGGCTTGGGTTCAGCACAGATACGCAGTATTTT
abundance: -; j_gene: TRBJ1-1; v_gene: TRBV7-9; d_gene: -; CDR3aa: CASSLDRNTEAFF; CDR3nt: TGTGCCAGCAGTCTGGACAGGAACACTGAAGCTTTCTTT
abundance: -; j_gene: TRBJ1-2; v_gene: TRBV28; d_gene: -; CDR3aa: CASRPTGNYGYTF; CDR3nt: TGTGCCAGCAGACCTACAGGAAACTATGGCTACACCTTC
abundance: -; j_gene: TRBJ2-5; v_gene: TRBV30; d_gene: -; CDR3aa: CAWGGQETQYF; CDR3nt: TGTGCCTGGGGGGGCCAAGAGACCCAGTACTTC
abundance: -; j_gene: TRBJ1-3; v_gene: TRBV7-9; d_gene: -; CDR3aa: CASSLVSGNTIYF; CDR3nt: TGTGCCAGCAGCTTAGTGTCTGGAAACACCATATATTTT
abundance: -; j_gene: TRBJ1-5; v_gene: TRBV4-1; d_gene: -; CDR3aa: CASSQDGHENQPQHF; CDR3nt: TGCGCCAGCAGCCAGGATGGACACGAGAATCAGCCCCAGCATTTT
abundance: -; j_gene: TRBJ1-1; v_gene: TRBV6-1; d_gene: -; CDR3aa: CASSEGHPATGLNTEAFF; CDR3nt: TGTGCCAGCAGTGAAGGACACCCTGCTACAGGATTGAACACTGAAGCTTTCTTT
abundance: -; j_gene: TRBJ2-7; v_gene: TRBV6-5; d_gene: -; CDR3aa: CASSYGGSNYEQYF; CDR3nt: TGTGCCAGCAGTTACGGGGGATCCAACTACGAGCAGTACTTC
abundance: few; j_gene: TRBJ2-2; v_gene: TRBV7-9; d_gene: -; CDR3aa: CASSFPMPNTGELFF; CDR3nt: TGTGCCAGCAGCTTTCCTATGCCGAACACCGGGGAGCTGTTTTTT
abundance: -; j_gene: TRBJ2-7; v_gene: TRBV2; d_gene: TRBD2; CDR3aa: CASSPRTSGSSLVEREQYF; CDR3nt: TGTGCCAGCAGTCCCCGGACTAGCGGGAGTAGTTTGGTCGAGCGCGAGCAGTACTTC
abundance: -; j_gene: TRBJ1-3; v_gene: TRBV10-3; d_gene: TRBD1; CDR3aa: CAISPTGGQGGNTIYF; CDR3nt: TGTGCCATCAGTCCGACAGGGGGGCAAGGTGGAAACACCATATATTTT
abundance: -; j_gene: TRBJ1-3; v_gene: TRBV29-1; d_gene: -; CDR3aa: CSVATDTYSGNTIYF; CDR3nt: TGCAGCGTTGCGACGGACACCTACTCTGGAAACACCATATATTTT
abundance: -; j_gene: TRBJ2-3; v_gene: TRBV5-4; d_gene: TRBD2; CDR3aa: CASSVPNGRAEDTQYF; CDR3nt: TGTGCCAGCAGCGTGCCTAACGGGAGGGCGGAAGATACGCAGTATTTT
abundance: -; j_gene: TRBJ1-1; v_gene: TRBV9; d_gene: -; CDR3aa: CASSVGQLNTEAFF; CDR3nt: TGTGCCAGCAGTGTCGGACAGTTGAACACTGAAGCTTTCTTT
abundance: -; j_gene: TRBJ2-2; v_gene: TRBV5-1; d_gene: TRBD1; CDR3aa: CASSSGGLGTGELFF; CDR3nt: TGCGCCAGCAGCTCAGGGGGCTTGGGCACCGGGGAGCTGTTTTTT
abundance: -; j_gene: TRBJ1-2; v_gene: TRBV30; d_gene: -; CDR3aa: CAWSQKGNVYGYTF; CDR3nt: TGTGCCTGGAGTCAGAAGGGAAATGTTTACGGCTACACCTTC
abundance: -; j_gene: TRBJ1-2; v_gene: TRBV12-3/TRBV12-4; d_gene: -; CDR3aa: CASSLDINYGYTF; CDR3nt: TGTGCCAGCAGTTTAGACATAAACTATGGCTACACCTTC
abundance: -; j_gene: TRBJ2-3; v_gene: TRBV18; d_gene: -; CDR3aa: CASSPNQQDFKADTQYF; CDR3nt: TGTGCCAGCTCACCAAATCAACAGGACTTTAAAGCAGATACGCAGTATTTT
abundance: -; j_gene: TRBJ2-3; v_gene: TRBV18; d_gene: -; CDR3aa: CASSPPLATSTDTQYF; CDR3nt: TGTGCCAGCTCACCACCGCTAGCGACTAGCACAGATACGCAGTATTTT
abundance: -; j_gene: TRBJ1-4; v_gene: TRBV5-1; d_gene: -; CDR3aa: CASSLMYGEIPEKLFF; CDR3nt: TGCGCCAGCAGCTTAATGTATGGGGAGATACCTGAAAAACTGTTTTTT
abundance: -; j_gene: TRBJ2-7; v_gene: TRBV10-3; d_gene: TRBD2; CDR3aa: CAISEPTGLAGAEQYF; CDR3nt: TGTGCCATCAGTGAACCCACGGGACTAGCGGGAGCCGAGCAGTACTTC
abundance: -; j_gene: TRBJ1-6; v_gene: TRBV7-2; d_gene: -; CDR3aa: CASSLASTGWGPLHF; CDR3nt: TGTGCCAGCAGCTTAGCGTCCACAGGGTGGGGACCCCTCCACTTT
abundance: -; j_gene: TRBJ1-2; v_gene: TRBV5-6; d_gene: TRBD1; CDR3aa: CASSPSGGGYGYTF; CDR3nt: TGTGCCAGCAGCCCGTCAGGGGGAGGGTATGGCTACACCTTC
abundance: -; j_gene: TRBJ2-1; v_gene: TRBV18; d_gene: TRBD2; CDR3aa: CASSQAGVSLNEQFF; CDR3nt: TGTGCCAGCTCACAGGCGGGAGTTTCGTTAAATGAGCAGTTCTTC
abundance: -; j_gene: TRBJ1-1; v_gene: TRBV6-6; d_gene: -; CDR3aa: CASRLWEANTEAFF; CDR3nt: TGTGCCAGCAGGCTGTGGGAGGCGAACACTGAAGCTTTCTTT
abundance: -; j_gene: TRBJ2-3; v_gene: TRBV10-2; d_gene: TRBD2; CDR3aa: CASILRASGGTDTQYF; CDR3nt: TGCGCCAGCATACTTAGGGCTAGCGGGGGCACAGATACGCAGTATTTT
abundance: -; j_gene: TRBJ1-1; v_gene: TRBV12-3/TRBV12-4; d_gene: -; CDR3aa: CASSPSGTEAFF; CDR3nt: TGTGCCAGCAGTCCCTCCGGGACTGAAGCTTTCTTT
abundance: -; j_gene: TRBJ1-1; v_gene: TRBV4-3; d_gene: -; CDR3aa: CASSQDPDSREAFF; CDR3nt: TGCGCCAGCAGCCAAGATCCGGACAGTCGTGAAGCTTTCTTT
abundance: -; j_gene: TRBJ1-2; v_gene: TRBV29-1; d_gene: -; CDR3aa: CSVDGGYGYTF; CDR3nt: TGCAGCGTTGACGGGGGCTATGGCTACACCTTC
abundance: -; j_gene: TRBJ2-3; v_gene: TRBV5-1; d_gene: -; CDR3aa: CASSWGGQDASGTQYF; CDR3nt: TGCGCCAGCAGCTGGGGGGGACAGGATGCGAGCGGTACGCAGTATTTT
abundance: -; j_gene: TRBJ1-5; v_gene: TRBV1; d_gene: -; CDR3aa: CTSSQAHRGPNQPQHF; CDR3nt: TGCACCAGCAGCCAAGCCCACAGGGGTCCCAATCAGCCCCAGCATTTT